This T cell receptor beta chain was retrieved from a study of CD8 T cells in ankylosing spondylitis. Study-wide points: As reported, disease-linked clones showed significant enrichment in matched ankylosing spondylitis synovial fluid. A TCR beta motif of about eight highly homologous variants appeared characteristic of ankylosing spondylitis blood.

TCRdb analysed the 5' RACE reads with MiXCR anew, one entry per CDR3 protein. The sample holds some 250,000 distinct CDR3 sequences, about 10% seen once. This clonotype was counted ten times or more. Antigen specificity is unknown. Trimming stripped 3 bases from V and 3 bases from J, with 18 bases between. Germline V gives CDR1 SGHRS, CDR2 YFSETQ. The length of the CDR3 is 16 residues. This sequence originates from a male donor with ankylosing spondylitis or in good health (not recorded which). The gene calls are TRBV5-1 and TRBJ1-1; tentatively, D is TRBD1 (5 bases). The specimen sequenced was blood, either unsorted or a sorted T cell fraction (not recorded which). CDR3: CASSSEQGFVDTEAFF. CDR3 sequence (DNA): TGCGCCAGCAGCTCGGAGCAGGGTTTTGTCGACACTGAAGCTTTCTTT. The full variable domain, rest sourced from reference TRBV5-1 and TRBJ1-1, is KAGVTQTPRYLIKTRGQQVTLSCSPISGHRSVSWYQQTPGQGLQFLFEYFSETQRNKGNFPGRFSGRQFSNSRSEMNVSTLELGDSALYLCASSSEQGFVDTEAFFGQGTRLTVV.